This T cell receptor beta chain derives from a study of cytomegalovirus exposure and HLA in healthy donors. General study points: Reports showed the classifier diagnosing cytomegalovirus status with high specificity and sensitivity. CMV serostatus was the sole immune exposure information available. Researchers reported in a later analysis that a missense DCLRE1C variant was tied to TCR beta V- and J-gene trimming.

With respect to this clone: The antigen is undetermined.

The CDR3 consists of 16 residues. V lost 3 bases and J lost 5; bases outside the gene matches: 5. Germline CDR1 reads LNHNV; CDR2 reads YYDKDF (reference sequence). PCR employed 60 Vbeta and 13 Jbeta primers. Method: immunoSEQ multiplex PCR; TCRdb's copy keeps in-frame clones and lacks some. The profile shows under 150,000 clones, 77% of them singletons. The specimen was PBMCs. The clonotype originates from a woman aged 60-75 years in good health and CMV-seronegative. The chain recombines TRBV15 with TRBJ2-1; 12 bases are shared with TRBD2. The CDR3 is CATSRPGLAGDNEQFF. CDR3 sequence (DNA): TGTGCCACCAGCAGGCCGGGACTAGCGGGCGACAATGAGCAGTTCTTC.